The clone carrying this T cell receptor beta chain was counted at least ten times. Its antigen is still unknown. The data derive from a study of T cells after yellow fever vaccination. The study, taken as a whole, reports: There was a small share of clonotypes that showed up in both the CD4 and CD8 compartments. Booster sampling recovered most clones from primary vaccination (under 97% CD4, approximately 90% CD8).

TCRdb reprocessed the 5' RACE reads via MiXCR and lists one record per CDR3 protein. The sample lists tens of thousands of distinct CDR3 sequences; about 6% were seen once. V was pared by 2 bases and J by 5 bases, with 15 bases between. CDR1 and CDR2 from the germline V gene are MGHRA and YSYEKL. This CDR3 region has 15 residues. The chain links TRBV4-1 to TRBJ2-5; a possible D gene is TRBD2 (5 bases). The TCR originated in a man between 18 and 29 years old who received the YFV17D yellow fever vaccine. Sequenced here: CD4+ T cells sorted from PBMCs, sampled around 16 days after the first yellow fever vaccination. The CDR3 sequence: CASSQPQAGGETQYF. The CDR3 DNA is TGCGCCAGCAGCCAACCACAAGCAGGCGGGGAGACCCAGTACTTC.